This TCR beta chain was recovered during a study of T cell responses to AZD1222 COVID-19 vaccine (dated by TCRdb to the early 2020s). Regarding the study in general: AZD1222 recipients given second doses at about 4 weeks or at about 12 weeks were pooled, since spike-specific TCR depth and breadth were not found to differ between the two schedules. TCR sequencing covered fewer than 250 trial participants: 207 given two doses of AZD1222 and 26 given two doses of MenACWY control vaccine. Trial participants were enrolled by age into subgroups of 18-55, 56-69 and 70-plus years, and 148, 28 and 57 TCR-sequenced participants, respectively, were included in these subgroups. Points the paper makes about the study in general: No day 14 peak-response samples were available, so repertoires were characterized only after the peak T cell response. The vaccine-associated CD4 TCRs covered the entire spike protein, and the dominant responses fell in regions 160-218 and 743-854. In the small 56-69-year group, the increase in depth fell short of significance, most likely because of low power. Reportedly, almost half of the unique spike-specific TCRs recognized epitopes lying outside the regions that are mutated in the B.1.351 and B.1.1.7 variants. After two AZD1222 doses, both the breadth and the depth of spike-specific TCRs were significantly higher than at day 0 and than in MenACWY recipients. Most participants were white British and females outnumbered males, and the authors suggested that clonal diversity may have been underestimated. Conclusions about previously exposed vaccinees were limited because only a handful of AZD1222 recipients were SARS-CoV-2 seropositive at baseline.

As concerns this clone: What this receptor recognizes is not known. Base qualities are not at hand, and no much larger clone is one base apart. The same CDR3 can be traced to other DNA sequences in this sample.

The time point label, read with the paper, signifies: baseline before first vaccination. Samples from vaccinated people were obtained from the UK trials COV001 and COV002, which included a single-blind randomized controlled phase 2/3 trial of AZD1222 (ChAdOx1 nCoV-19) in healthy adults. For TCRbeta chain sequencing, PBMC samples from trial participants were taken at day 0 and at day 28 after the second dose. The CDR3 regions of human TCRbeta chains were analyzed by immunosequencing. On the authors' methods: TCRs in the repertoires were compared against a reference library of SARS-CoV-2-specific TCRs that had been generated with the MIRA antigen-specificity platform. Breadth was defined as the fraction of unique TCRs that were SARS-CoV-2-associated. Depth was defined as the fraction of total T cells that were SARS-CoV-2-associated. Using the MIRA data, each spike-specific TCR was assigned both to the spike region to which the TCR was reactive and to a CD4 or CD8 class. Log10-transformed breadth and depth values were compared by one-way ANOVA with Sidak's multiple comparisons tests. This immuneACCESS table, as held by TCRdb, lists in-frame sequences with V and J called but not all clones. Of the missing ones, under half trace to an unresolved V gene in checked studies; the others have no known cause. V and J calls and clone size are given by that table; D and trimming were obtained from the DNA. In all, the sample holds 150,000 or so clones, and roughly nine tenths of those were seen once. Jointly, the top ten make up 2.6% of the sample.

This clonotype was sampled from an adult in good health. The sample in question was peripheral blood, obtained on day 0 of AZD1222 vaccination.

The bases are TGTGCCAGTAGAACCGGACAGGGTAACACCGGGGAGCTGTTTTTT. Translated, this is CASRTGQGNTGELFF. The chain employs TRBV19 and TRBJ2-2; TRBD1 matches 8 bases in the middle. The V end gives up 6 bases and the J end 2 bases, leaving 5 bases in the junction not matched to a gene. CDR3 length: 15 amino acids, cysteine to phenylalanine. Of all the DNA, just the CDR3 is kept, 45 bases in frame from base 1. CDR1 and CDR2, looked up from the germline V gene (reference sequence), are LNHDA and SQIVND.